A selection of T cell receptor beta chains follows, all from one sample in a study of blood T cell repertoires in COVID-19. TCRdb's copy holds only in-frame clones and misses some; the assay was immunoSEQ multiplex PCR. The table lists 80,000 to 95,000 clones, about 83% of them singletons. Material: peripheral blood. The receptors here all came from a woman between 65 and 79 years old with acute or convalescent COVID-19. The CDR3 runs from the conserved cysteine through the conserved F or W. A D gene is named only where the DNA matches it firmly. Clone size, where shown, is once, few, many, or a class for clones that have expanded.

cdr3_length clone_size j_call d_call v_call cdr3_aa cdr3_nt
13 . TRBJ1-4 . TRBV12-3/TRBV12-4 CASSPNRVKPLFF TGTGCCAGCAGCCCGAACCGAGTAAAACCACTGTTTTTT
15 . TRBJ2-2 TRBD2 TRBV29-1 CGIASGRAHTGELFF TGCGGAATTGCTAGCGGGAGGGCCCACACCGGGGAGCTGTTTTTT
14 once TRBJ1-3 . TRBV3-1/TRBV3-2 CASSQPGSGNTIYF TGTGCCAGCAGCCAACCGGGATCTGGAAACACCATATATTTT
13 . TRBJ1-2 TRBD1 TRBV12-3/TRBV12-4 CASSFRGQRGYTF TGTGCCAGCAGTTTCAGGGGGCAACGTGGCTACACCTTC
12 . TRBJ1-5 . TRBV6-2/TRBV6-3 CASSQILGPQHF TGTGCCAGCAGCCAAATACTCGGGCCCCAGCATTTT
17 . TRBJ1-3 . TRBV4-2 CASSQYADTLSGNTIYF TGTGCCAGCAGCCAATACGCGGACACTTTATCTGGAAACACCATATATTTT
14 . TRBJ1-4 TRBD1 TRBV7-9 CASSPGQGREKLFF TGTGCCAGCAGCCCGGGACAGGGAAGAGAAAAACTGTTTTTT
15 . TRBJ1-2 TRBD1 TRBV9 CASSVTGQPIGGYTF TGTGCCAGCAGCGTAACGGGACAGCCAATTGGGGGCTACACCTTC
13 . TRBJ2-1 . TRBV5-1 CASSLGGYNEQFF TGCGCCAGCAGCCTCGGCGGCTACAATGAGCAGTTCTTC
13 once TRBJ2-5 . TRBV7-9 CASSLDSQETQYF TGTGCCAGCAGCTTAGACTCTCAAGAGACCCAGTACTTC
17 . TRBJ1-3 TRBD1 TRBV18 CASSPRTGVDSGNTIYF TGTGCCAGCTCTCCCAGGACAGGGGTAGACTCTGGAAACACCATATATTTT
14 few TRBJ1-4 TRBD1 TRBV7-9 CASRETGGHEKLFF TGTGCCAGCAGGGAGACAGGGGGTCATGAAAAACTGTTTTTT
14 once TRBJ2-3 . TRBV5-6 CASSLPTRTDTQYF TGTGCCAGCAGCCTCCCGACACGCACAGATACGCAGTATTTT
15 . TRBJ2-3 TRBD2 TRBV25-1 CASSEWGTNTDTQYF TGTGCCAGCAGTGAATGGGGGACTAACACAGATACGCAGTATTTT
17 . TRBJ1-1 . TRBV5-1 CASSLGGQSRTATEAFF TGCGCCAGCAGCTTGGGTGGACAATCCCGGACGGCCACTGAAGCTTTCTTT
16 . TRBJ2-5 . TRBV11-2 CASSLVGHPEKETQYF TGTGCCAGCAGCTTAGTTGGACATCCTGAAAAAGAGACCCAGTACTTC
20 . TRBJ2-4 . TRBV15 CATSRDNAQGGSQLKNIQYF TGTGCCACCAGCAGAGATAATGCCCAAGGAGGCAGCCAACTTAAAAACATTCAGTACTTC
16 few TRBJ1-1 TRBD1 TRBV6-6 CASSFNPGTGGSEAFF TGTGCCAGCAGTTTCAATCCCGGGACAGGGGGCTCTGAAGCTTTCTTT
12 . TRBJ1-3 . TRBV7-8 CASSLARDTIYF TGTGCCAGCAGCTTAGCACGCGACACCATATATTTT
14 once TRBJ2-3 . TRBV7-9 CASSLADSADTQYF TGTGCCAGCAGCTTAGCTGACAGCGCAGATACGCAGTATTTT
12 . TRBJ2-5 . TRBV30 CAWKVGGETQYF TGTGCCTGGAAAGTAGGGGGAGAGACCCAGTACTTC
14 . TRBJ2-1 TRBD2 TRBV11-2 CASSSGLVYNEQFF TGTGCCAGCAGCTCGGGACTAGTCTACAATGAGCAGTTCTTC
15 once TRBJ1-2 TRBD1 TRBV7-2 CASSLRTTGVGGYTF TGTGCCAGCAGCTTAAGGACAACAGGGGTGGGTGGCTACACCTTC
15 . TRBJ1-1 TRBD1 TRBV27 CASSFFGTGGTEAFF TGTGCCAGCAGTTTCTTTGGGACAGGGGGCACTGAAGCTTTCTTT
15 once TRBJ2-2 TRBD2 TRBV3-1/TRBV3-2 CASSRTSGGGGELFF TGTGCCAGCAGCCGAACTAGCGGAGGGGGCGGGGAGCTGTTTTTT
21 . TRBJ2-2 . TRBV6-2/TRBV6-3 CASSYSPVLGGRSANTGELFF TGTGCCAGCAGTTACTCCCCCGTGTTGGGGGGAAGAAGCGCGAACACCGGGGAGCTGTTTTTT
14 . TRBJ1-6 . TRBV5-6 CASRPGLYNSPLHF TGTGCCAGCAGACCGGGACTTTATAATTCACCCCTCCACTTT
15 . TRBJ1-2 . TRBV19 CASSIGSAGSYGYTF TGTGCCAGTAGTATAGGATCCGCAGGATCCTATGGCTACACCTTC
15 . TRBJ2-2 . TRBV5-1 CASSPGSLATGELFF TGCGCCAGCAGCCCGGGTTCCCTAGCAACCGGGGAGCTGTTTTTT
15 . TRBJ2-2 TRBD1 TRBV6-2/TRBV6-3 CASSDRQGRTGELFF TGTGCCAGCAGCGACCGACAGGGTCGCACCGGGGAGCTGTTTTTT
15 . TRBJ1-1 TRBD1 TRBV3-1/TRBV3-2 CASSQGTGENTEAFF TGTGCCAGCAGCCAGGGGACAGGGGAGAACACTGAAGCTTTCTTT
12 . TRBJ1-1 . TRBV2 CASRTGRTEAFF TGTGCCAGCAGGACAGGTCGCACTGAAGCTTTCTTT
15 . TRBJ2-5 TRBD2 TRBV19 CASSPQRGGGETQYF TGTGCCAGTAGCCCTCAGCGGGGGGGCGGAGAGACCCAGTACTTC
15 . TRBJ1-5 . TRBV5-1 CASSLRGDSNQPQHF TGCGCCAGCAGCTTGCGGGGTGATAGCAATCAGCCCCAGCATTTT
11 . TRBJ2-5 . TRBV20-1 CSASIKETQYF TGCAGTGCTAGCATCAAAGAGACCCAGTACTTC
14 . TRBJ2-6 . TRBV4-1 CASSPSSGANVLTF TGCGCCAGCAGCCCCAGCTCTGGGGCCAACGTCCTGACTTTC
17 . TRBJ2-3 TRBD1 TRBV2 CASSDTKGAGRTDTQYF TGTGCCAGCAGTGATACCAAGGGGGCGGGTCGGACAGATACGCAGTATTTT